This is a list of T cell receptor beta chains from one sample in a study of regulatory T cells in long-lasting Graves disease. From the multiplex PCR reads, TCRdb called clonotypes with MiXCR, one entry per CDR3 protein. The table lists a few hundred thousand distinct CDR3 sequences, less than 20% of them singletons. The same data also contributed to another study, on T cells in Graves' hyperthyroidism and ophthalmopathy.

The specimen comprised peripheral blood mononuclear cells (PBMCs), sampled at new diagnosis, from a patient treated with antithyroid drugs. The receptors stem from a woman under 30 with Graves disease. Each CDR3 is given with its conserved first and last residue. D genes are given only for firm matches. Size values are once, few and many counts, or a class for expanded clones, and some rows have none.

d_call	j_call	clone_size	v_call	cdr3_nt	cdr3_aa
-	TRBJ1-2	-	TRBV5-1	TGCGCCAGCAGCTTGGAGATTGCGGCCTACTACACCTTC	CASSLEIAAYYTF
TRBD2	TRBJ2-2	-	TRBV4-2	TGTGCCAGCAGCCAAGGTTCCTTGGTAGCGGGAGGGTGGGACACCGGGGAGCTGTTTTTT	CASSQGSLVAGGWDTGELFF
-	TRBJ2-3	few	TRBV7-3	TGTGCCAGCAGCTCCGGATGGGCAGATACGCAGTATTTT	CASSSGWADTQYF
-	TRBJ2-1	many	TRBV7-3	TGTGCCAGCAGCTTAACGAGATCCCGGGTCAATGAGCAGTTCTTC	CASSLTRSRVNEQFF
-	TRBJ2-1	-	TRBV11-3	TGTGCCAGCAGCTTAGATGAGGGAAATGAGCAGTTCTTC	CASSLDEGNEQFF
-	TRBJ2-7	few	TRBV9	TGTGCCAGCAGCGCAACCTTAGCGGATGAGCAGTACTTC	CASSATLADEQYF
-	TRBJ1-2	-	TRBV9	TGTGCCAGCAGCGTAGGGGAAGGCCATGGCTACACCTTC	CASSVGEGHGYTF
-	TRBJ2-7	-	TRBV7-9	TGTGCCAGCAGCTTAGTCACGGGACAATCCTACGAGCAGTACTTC	CASSLVTGQSYEQYF
-	TRBJ1-3	-	TRBV28	TGTGCCAGCAGCGAAACAGGATTCTCTGGAAACACCATATATTTT	CASSETGFSGNTIYF
-	TRBJ2-3	many	TRBV29-1	TGCAGCGTTGAACCCAACAGGCAGGGTTATACGCAGTATTTT	CSVEPNRQGYTQYF
TRBD2	TRBJ2-5	few	TRBV10-1	TGCGCCAGCAGTGAGTCTCGCGCGGGAGGGCGGGAGACCCAGTACTTC	CASSESRAGGRETQYF
-	TRBJ1-2	many	TRBV7-2	TGTGCCAGCAGCTTAGCGCAGAGAGGGGTCTATGGCTACACCTTC	CASSLAQRGVYGYTF
-	TRBJ2-3	many	TRBV28	TGTGCCAGCAGTGACCGTGGTACGCAGTATTTT	CASSDRGTQYF
-	TRBJ2-3	many	TRBV27	TGTGCCAGCAGCGATGGAGGGGCGGCTGTCTCACCAGATACGCAGTATTTT	CASSDGGAAVSPDTQYF
-	TRBJ2-3	-	TRBV5-4	TGTGCCAGCAGCTTGGCGGGACCCTCGGTAGATACGCAGTATTTT	CASSLAGPSVDTQYF